The rows below give T cell receptor beta chains drawn from one sample of a study of OX40 agonist ivuxolimab in advanced cancers. Method: immunoSEQ multiplex PCR; TCRdb's copy keeps in-frame clones and lacks some. The sample contains about 120,000 clones, 85% to 90% of which appear only once. The sample consisted of CD4+ or CD8+ T cells sorted from blood, taken in a trial of the OX40 agonist ivuxolimab. The source of these receptors is an adult with an advanced solid tumor such as melanoma, head and neck, liver or kidney cancer. Both conserved end residues are part of each CDR3. A D gene is named only where the DNA matches it firmly. A clone size is listed for some rows: how often the clone was seen (once, few, many), or a class if it is expanded.

clone_size,j_call,v_call,d_call,cdr3_nt,cdr3_aa
NA,TRBJ2-7,TRBV5-3,NA,TGTGCCAGAAGCTTTGCCGAACTTCATCACAGGCGGGGCGCCTACGAGCAGTACTTC,CARSFAELHHRRGAYEQYF
NA,TRBJ2-6,TRBV5-1,NA,TGCGCCAGCAGGCTGACAGCAACCTCTGGGGCCAACGTCCTGACTTTC,CASRLTATSGANVLTF
NA,TRBJ2-1,TRBV18,TRBD1,TGTGCCAGCTCACCAAAACAGGGGGATAGCTCCTACAATGAGCAGTTCTTC,CASSPKQGDSSYNEQFF
NA,TRBJ1-5,TRBV11-3,NA,TGTGCCAGCAGCCCTACCGGGCAGCATTTT,CASSPTGQHF
NA,TRBJ2-1,TRBV9,NA,TGTGCCAGCAGCGTAGAGCAGATCGGCAATGAGCAGTTCTTC,CASSVEQIGNEQFF
NA,TRBJ1-1,TRBV19,TRBD1,TGTGCCAGTAGTTCTCGACAGGGGTTGAACACTGAAGCTTTCTTT,CASSSRQGLNTEAFF
NA,TRBJ2-1,TRBV18,TRBD2,TGTGCCAGCTCCCTCACCGGGGGGGACAATGAGCAGTTCTTC,CASSLTGGDNEQFF
NA,TRBJ1-1,TRBV19,NA,TGTGCCAGTAGTAGCAGGGGTGGAACTGAAGCTTTCTTT,CASSSRGGTEAFF
few,TRBJ1-4,TRBV7-9,TRBD1,TGTGCCAGCAGCCAGGGAGGGGGCGTGAGTGAAAAACTGTTTTTT,CASSQGGGVSEKLFF
NA,TRBJ2-5,TRBV19,NA,TGTGCCAGTAGTATTGGTGGAACCCAGTACTTC,CASSIGGTQYF
NA,TRBJ2-5,TRBV28,TRBD2,TGTGCCAGCAGTTCGGCGGGGGGCCAAGAGACCCAGTACTTC,CASSSAGGQETQYF
NA,TRBJ1-4,TRBV4-3,NA,TGCGCCAGCAGCTTAAGGAGTGAAAAACTGTTTTTT,CASSLRSEKLFF
NA,TRBJ2-3,TRBV14,NA,TGTGCCAGCAGCCGTTTGTCTAGCTTAAGGACAGATACGCAGTATTTT,CASSRLSSLRTDTQYF
few,TRBJ2-4,TRBV6-4,NA,TGTGCCAGCAGTGACTCGATCTGGGGACCAAAGTACTTC,CASSDSIWGPKYF
once,TRBJ2-7,TRBV10-3,NA,TGTGCCATCAGTGAGCCCGGTGAACAGGCCTACGAGCAGTACTTC,CAISEPGEQAYEQYF
NA,TRBJ2-7,TRBV7-9,NA,TGTGCCAGCAGCTTAGGAACTGAGCAGTACTTC,CASSLGTEQYF
NA,TRBJ1-1,TRBV7-8,NA,TGTGCCAGCAGCTTAGGAGAACAGTTACCTCAGGGAGCTTTCTTT,CASSLGEQLPQGAFF
NA,TRBJ1-5,TRBV28,NA,TGTGCCAACGGTGGGATCGGACAGCCCCAGCATTTT,CANGGIGQPQHF
NA,TRBJ2-7,TRBV20-1,NA,TGCAGCGCCCCGTCTACCTACGAGCAGTACTTC,CSAPSTYEQYF
NA,TRBJ2-5,TRBV11-2,NA,TGTGCCAGCAGCTTAATTACAGAAGAGACCCAGTACTTC,CASSLITEETQYF
few,TRBJ1-1,TRBV29-1,NA,TGCAGCGTTGAAGGGCTCAACACTGAAGCTTTCTTT,CSVEGLNTEAFF
NA,TRBJ2-5,TRBV6-6,NA,TGTGCCAGCAGTACCCTAGGAGAGACCCAGTACTTC,CASSTLGETQYF
once,TRBJ2-7,TRBV5-4,TRBD1,TGTGCCAGCAGCTTTGGGCGTGGGGGACAGGGTAGATCCTACGAGCAGTACTTC,CASSFGRGGQGRSYEQYF
NA,TRBJ2-7,TRBV6-6,TRBD1,TGTGCCAGCAGCCCACCGGGACAGGGGCGATACGAGCAGTACTTC,CASSPPGQGRYEQYF
NA,TRBJ2-5,TRBV2,NA,TGTGCCAGCAGTTACCGGGACGATAACCAAGAGACCCAGTACTTC,CASSYRDDNQETQYF
NA,TRBJ2-7,TRBV14,NA,TGTGCCAGCAGCGCCCAACTGCAGGTCGAGCAGTACTTC,CASSAQLQVEQYF
NA,TRBJ1-4,TRBV5-6,NA,TGTGCCAGCAGCTTGGGAAGGATAACTAATGAAAAACTGTTTTTT,CASSLGRITNEKLFF
NA,TRBJ2-7,TRBV9,TRBD2,TGTGCCAGCAGCCCATGGGGTAGCGGGGGGCCTTCCTACGAGCAGTACTTC,CASSPWGSGGPSYEQYF
NA,TRBJ2-1,TRBV18,TRBD2,TGTGCCAGCTCAACCGGGACTAGCGGGTACAATGAGCAGTTCTTC,CASSTGTSGYNEQFF
NA,TRBJ1-5,TRBV4-3,NA,TGCGCCAGCAGCCCCTCCTCATTGGGTTTCAATCAGCCCCAGCATTTT,CASSPSSLGFNQPQHF
NA,TRBJ2-3,TRBV4-3,NA,TGCGCCAGCAGCCAAGATTTTAAAGGGATCACAGATACGCAGTATTTT,CASSQDFKGITDTQYF
NA,TRBJ2-1,TRBV15,NA,TGTGCCACCAGTGGGGGGGCTAGCAGTTACAATGAGCAGTTCTTC,CATSGGASSYNEQFF
NA,TRBJ2-7,TRBV7-2,NA,TGTGCCAGCAGCTCAAACCCCACTTACTACGAGCAGTACTTC,CASSSNPTYYEQYF
NA,TRBJ2-7,TRBV30,TRBD1,TGTGCCTGGGGGGGACAGGGAGGCGAGCAGTACTTC,CAWGGQGGEQYF
NA,TRBJ2-7,TRBV11-2,NA,TGTGCCAGCAGCTCTTTCCGGGACCACGAGCAGTACTTC,CASSSFRDHEQYF
NA,TRBJ1-1,TRBV18,NA,TGTGCCAGCTCGGCCCTCGAGGGGAACACTGAAGCTTTCTTT,CASSALEGNTEAFF
NA,TRBJ2-3,TRBV20-1,NA,TGCAGTGCTAGGGACAGAGATACGCAGTATTTT,CSARDRDTQYF
NA,TRBJ1-1,TRBV11-2,NA,TGTGCCAGCAGCGTTACAGGGAGCACTGAAGCTTTCTTT,CASSVTGSTEAFF
NA,TRBJ2-2,TRBV5-5,NA,TGTGCCAGCAGCTTGTATACCGGGGAGCTGTTTTTT,CASSLYTGELFF
NA,TRBJ2-5,TRBV7-2,NA,TGTGCCAGCAGCTCAGGGGATCGGGAGACCCAGTACTTC,CASSSGDRETQYF
NA,TRBJ1-1,TRBV5-1,TRBD1,TGCGCCAGGGCGGACAGGGTGAACACTGAAGCTTTCTTT,CARADRVNTEAFF
NA,TRBJ1-3,TRBV15,NA,TGTGCCACCAGCAGAGATACGGGCCCGAGCTCTGGAAACACCATATATTTT,CATSRDTGPSSGNTIYF
NA,TRBJ2-7,TRBV28,NA,TGTGCCAGCAGCGTTAGGGACGAGCAGTACTTC,CASSVRDEQYF
many,TRBJ1-3,TRBV19,TRBD1,TGTGCCAGTCATAAGGAGGGGGCGAGATCGTCTGGAAACACCATATATTTT,CASHKEGARSSGNTIYF
NA,TRBJ1-1,TRBV28,NA,TGTGCCAGCAGTCCCCGCAGGGTGAACACTGAAGCTTTCTTT,CASSPRRVNTEAFF
few,TRBJ1-2,TRBV30,NA,TGTGCCTGGAAGCGCCTACGCTATGGCTACACCTTC,CAWKRLRYGYTF
few,TRBJ2-7,TRBV7-6,NA,TGTGCCAGCAGCCCCGGGACTCAGAACGAGCAGTACTTC,CASSPGTQNEQYF
NA,TRBJ1-2,TRBV5-1,TRBD1,TGCGCCAGCAGCGAAGGGACAGGGACTGGCTACACCTTC,CASSEGTGTGYTF